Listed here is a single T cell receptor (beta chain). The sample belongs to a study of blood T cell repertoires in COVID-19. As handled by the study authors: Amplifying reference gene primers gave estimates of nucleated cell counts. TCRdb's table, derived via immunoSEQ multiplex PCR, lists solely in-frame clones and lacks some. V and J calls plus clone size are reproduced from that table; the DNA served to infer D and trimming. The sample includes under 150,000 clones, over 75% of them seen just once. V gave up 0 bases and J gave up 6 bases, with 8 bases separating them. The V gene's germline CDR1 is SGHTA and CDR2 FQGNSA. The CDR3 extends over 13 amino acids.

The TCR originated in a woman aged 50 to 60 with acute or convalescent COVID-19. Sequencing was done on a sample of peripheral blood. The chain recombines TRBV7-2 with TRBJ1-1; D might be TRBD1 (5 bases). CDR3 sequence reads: CASSLARASEAFF. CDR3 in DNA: TGTGCCAGCAGCTTAGCCAGGGCGTCTGAAGCTTTCTTT.